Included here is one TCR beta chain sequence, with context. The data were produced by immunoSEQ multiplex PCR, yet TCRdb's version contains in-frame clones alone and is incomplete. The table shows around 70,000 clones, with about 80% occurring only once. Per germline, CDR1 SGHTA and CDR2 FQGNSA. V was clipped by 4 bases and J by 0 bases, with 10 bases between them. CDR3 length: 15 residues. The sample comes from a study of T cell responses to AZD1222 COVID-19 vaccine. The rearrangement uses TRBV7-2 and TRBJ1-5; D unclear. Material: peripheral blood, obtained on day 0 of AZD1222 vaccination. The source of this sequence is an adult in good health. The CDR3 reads CASSSMRSSNQPQHF. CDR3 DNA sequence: TGTGCCAGCAGCTCCATGCGGTCTAGCAATCAGCCCCAGCATTTT.